The present TCR beta chain was sequenced within a study of beta chain features in type 1 diabetes. Expressed TCRB transcripts were sequenced because the entire RNA isolate underwent reverse transcription. The protocol was immunoSEQ multiplex PCR, while the TCRdb copy is restricted to in-frame clones and leaves out a portion. The sample comprises roughly 730,000 clones, about an eighth of which are singletons, and around 0.022% rests with the top ten. Via the markers CD45RO/CCR7/CD25/CD127/CD95/CD27, stem cell-like memory, regulatory, central memory and naive CD4+ cells were sorted. Sorted populations all exceeded 98% purity. This clone was seen only a few times. Its antigen is not identified. Other DNA sequences within the sample encode an identical CDR3. Trimming stripped 1 base from V and 5 bases from J, with 8 bases between. CDR1 and CDR2 from the germline V gene are SSHAT and FNYEAQ (reference sequence). The CDR3 is 13 residues long.

Findings and caveats of the study: Significant though moderate, a shortening of TCRB CDR3s appeared in all four CD4+ subsets of Type 1 diabetes patients. PCR could preferentially amplify shorter templates, alike in patients and controls.

The chain uses TRBV7-7 and TRBJ2-5; D is ambiguous. The receptor was derived from a man between 18 and 29 years old with type 1 diabetes. Sequencing used naive CD4+ T cells from blood. This CDR3 is CASSLGPEETQYF. Here the CDR3 DNA reads TGTGCCAGCAGCTTAGGCCCGGAGGAGACCCAGTACTTC. Variable domain in full (rest from reference TRBV7-7 and TRBJ2-5): GAGVSQSPRYKVTKRGQDVTLRCDPISSHATLYWYQQALGQGPEFLTYFNYEAQPDKSGLPSDRFSAERPEGSISTLTIQRTEQRDSAMYRCASSLGPEETQYFGPGTRLLVL.